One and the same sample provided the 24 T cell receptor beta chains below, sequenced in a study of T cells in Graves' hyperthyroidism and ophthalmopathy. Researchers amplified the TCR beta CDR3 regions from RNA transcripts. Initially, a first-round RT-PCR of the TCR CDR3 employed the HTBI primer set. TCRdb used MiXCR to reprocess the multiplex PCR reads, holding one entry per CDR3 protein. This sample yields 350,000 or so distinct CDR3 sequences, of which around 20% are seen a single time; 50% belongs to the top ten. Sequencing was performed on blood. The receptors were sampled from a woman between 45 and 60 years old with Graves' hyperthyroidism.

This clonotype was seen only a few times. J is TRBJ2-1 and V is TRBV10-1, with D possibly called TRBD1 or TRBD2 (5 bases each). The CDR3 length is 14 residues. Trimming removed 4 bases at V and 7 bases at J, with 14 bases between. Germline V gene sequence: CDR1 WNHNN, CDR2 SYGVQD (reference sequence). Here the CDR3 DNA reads TGCGCCAGCAGTGGGGGACCGCTGGGGAATGAGCAGTTCTTC. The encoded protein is CASSGGPLGNEQFF.

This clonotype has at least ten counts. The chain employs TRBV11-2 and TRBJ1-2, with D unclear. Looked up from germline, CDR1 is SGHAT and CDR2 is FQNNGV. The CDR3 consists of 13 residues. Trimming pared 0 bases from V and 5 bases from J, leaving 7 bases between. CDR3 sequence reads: CASSLDVGYGYTF. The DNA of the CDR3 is TGTGCCAGCAGCTTAGATGTGGGGTATGGCTACACCTTC.

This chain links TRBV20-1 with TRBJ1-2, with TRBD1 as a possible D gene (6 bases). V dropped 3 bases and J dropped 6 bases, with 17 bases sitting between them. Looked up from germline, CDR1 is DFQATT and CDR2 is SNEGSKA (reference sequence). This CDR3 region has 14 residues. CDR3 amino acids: CSARGGARVDGYTF. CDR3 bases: TGCAGTGCTAGGGGGGGGGCGCGGGTCGATGGCTACACCTTC.

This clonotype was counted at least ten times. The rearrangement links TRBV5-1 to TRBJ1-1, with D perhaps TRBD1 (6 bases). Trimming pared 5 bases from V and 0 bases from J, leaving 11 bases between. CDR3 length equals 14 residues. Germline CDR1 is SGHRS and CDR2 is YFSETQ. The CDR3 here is CASRRGELNTEAFF. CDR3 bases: TGCGCCAGCAGAAGGGGGGAACTGAACACTGAAGCTTTCTTT.

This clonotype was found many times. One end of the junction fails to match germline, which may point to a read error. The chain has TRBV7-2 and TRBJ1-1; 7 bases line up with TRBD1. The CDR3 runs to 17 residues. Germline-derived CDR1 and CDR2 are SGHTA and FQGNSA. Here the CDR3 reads CASSGALRGQMKTEAFF. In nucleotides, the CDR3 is TGTGCCAGCAGCGGAGCTTTGAGGGGACAGATGAAGACTGAAGCTTTCTTT.

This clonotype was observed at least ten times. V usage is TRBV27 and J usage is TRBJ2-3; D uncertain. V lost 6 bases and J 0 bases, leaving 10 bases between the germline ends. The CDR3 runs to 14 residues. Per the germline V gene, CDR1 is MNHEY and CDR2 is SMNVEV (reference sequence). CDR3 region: CASRPTLSTDTQYF. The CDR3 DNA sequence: TGTGCCAGCAGGCCTACACTTAGCACAGATACGCAGTATTTT.

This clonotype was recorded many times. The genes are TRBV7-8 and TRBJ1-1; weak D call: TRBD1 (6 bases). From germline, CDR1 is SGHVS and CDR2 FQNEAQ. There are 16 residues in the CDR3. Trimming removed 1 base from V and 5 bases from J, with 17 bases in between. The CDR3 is CASSLGGAVPGTEAFF. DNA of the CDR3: TGTGCCAGCAGCTTAGGGGGGGCCGTGCCGGGGACTGAAGCTTTCTTT. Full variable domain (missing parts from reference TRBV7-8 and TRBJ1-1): GAGVSQSPRYKVAKRGQDVALRCDPISGHVSLFWYQQALGQGPEFLTYFQNEAQLDKSGLPSDRFFAERPEGSVSTLKIQRTQQEDSAVYLCASSLGGAVPGTEAFFGQGTRLTVV.

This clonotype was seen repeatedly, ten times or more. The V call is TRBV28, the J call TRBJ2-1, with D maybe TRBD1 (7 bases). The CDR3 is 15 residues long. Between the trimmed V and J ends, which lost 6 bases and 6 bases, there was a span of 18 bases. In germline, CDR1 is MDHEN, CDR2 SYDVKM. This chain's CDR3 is CASSETGWGANEQFF. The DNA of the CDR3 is TGTGCCAGCAGCGAGACAGGGTGGGGGGCCAATGAGCAGTTCTTC.

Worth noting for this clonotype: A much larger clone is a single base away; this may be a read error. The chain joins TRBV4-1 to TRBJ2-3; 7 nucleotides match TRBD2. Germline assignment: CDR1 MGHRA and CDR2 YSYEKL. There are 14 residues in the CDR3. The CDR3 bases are TGCGCCGGCAGCCTCACTAGCGGCACAGATACGCAGTATTTT. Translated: CAGSLTSGTDTQYF.

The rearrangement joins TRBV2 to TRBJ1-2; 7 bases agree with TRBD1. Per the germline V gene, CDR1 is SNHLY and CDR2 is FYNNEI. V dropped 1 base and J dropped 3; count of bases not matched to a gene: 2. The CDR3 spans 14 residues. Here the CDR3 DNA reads TGTGCCAGCAGTGAAGAGGGGACAGACTATGGCTACACCTTC. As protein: CASSEEGTDYGYTF.

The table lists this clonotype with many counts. CDR3 loop: CASSEGGGNNEQFF. DNA of the CDR3: TGTGCCAGCAGTGAAGGCGGAGGGAACAATGAGCAGTTCTTC. This rearrangement joins TRBV6-1 to TRBJ2-1, with D possibly matching TRBD2 (6 bases). This CDR3 comprises 14 residues. CDR1 and CDR2 from the germline V gene are MNHNS and SASEGT. The V gene lost 1 base and the J gene lost 5 bases, with 9 bases spanning the gap.

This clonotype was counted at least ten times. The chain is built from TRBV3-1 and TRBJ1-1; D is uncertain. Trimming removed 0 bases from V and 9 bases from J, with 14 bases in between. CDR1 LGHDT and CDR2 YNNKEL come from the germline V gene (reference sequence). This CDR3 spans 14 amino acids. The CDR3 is CASSQDGGHPKAFF. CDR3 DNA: TGTGCCAGCAGCCAAGATGGTGGGCACCCAAAAGCTTTCTTT.

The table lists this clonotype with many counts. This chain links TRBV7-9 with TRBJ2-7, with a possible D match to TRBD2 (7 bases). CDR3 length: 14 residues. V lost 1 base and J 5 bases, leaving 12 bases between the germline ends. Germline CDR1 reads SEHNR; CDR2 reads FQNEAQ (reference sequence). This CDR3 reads CASSLGQGRDEQYF. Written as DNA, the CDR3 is TGTGCCAGCAGCTTAGGCCAGGGGAGGGACGAGCAGTACTTC.

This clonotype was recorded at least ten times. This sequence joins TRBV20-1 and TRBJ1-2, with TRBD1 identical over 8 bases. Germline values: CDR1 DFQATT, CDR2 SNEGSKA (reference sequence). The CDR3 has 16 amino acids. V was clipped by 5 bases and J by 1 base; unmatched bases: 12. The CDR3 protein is CSARPLQGAGNYGYTF. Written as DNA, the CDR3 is TGCAGTGCTCGTCCCCTCCAGGGGGCTGGTAACTATGGCTACACCTTC.

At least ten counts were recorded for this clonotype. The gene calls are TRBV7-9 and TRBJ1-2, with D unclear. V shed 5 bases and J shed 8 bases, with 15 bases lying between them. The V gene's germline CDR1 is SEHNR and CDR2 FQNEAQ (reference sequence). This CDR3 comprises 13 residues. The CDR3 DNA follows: TGTGCCAGCAGCCGGAGGGAACTAAGCGGCTACACCTTC. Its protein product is CASSRRELSGYTF.

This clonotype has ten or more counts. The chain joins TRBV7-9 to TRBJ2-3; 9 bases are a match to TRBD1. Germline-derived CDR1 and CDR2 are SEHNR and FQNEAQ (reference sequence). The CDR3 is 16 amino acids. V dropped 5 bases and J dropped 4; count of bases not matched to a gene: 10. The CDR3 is CASSPRTGTGSDTQYF. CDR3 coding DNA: TGTGCCAGCAGCCCTCGAACCGGGACAGGGTCAGATACGCAGTATTTT. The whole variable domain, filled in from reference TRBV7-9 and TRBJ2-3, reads DTGVSQNPRHKITKRGQNVTFRCDPISEHNRLYWYRQTLGQGPEFLTYFQNEAQLEKSRLLSDRFSAERPKGSFSTLEIQRTEQGDSAMYLCASSPRTGTGSDTQYFGPGTRLTVL.

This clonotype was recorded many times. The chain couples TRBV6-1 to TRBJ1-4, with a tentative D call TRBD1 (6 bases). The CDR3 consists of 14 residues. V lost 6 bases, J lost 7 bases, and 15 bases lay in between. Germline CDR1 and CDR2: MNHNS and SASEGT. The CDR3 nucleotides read TGTGCCAGCAGGATAACGGGGGCGGGTGAAAAACTGTTTTTT. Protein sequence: CASRITGAGEKLFF.

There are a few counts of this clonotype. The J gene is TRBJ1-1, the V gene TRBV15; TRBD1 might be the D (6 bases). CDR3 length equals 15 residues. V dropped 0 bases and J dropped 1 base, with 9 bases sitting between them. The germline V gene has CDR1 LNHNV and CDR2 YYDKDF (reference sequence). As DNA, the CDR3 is TGTGCCACCAGCAGAGACGGACAGCAGAACACTGAAGCTTTCTTT. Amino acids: CATSRDGQQNTEAFF.

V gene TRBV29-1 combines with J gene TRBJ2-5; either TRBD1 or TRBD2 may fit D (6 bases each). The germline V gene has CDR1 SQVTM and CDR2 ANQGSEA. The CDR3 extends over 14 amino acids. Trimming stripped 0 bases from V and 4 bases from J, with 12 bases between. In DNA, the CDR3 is TGCAGCGTTGAAGATCCGGGGGCGAGAGAGACCCAGTACTTC. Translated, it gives CSVEDPGARETQYF.

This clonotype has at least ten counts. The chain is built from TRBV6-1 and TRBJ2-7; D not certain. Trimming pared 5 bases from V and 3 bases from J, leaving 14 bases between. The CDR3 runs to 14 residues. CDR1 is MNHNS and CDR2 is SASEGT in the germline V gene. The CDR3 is CASSSQPNNYEQYF. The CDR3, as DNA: TGTGCCAGCAGTTCACAGCCTAATAACTACGAGCAGTACTTC.

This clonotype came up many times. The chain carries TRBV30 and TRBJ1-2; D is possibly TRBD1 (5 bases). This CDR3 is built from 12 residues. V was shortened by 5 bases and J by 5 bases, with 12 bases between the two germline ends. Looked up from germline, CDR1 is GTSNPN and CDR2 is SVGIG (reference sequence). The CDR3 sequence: CAWVGTAYGYTF. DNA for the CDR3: TGTGCCTGGGTCGGGACGGCTTATGGCTACACCTTC. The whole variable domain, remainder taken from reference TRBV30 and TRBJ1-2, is SQTIHQWPATLVQPVGSPLSLECTVEGTSNPNLYWYRQAAGRGLQLLFYSVGIGQISSEVPQNLSASRPQDRQFILSSKKLLLSDSGFYLCAWVGTAYGYTFGSGTRLTVV.

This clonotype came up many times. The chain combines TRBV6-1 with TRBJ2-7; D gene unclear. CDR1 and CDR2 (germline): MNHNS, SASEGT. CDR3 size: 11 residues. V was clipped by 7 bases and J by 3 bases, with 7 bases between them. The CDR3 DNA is TGTGCCAGCAAAAGGGACTACGAGCAGTACTTC. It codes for CASKRDYEQYF.

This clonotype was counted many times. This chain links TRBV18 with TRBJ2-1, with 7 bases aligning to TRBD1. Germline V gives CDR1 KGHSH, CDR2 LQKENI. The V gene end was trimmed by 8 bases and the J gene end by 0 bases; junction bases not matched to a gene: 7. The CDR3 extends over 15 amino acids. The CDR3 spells CASSPTGSSYNEQFF. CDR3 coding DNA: TGTGCCAGCAGTCCGACAGGGAGCTCCTACAATGAGCAGTTCTTC.

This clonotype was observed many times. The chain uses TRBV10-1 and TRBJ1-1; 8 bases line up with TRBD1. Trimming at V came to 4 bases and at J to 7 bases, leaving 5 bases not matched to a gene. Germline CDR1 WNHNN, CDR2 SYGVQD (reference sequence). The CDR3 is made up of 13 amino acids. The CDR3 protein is CASSGTGRGEAFF. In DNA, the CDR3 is TGCGCCAGCAGTGGGACAGGGAGGGGTGAAGCTTTCTTT.